These 5 T cell receptor beta chains originate from one sample sequenced in a study of blood T cell repertoires in COVID-19. Sequenced by immunoSEQ multiplex PCR; TCRdb stores in-frame clones only, minus some. The data contain fewer than 350,000 clones, about 91% of them singletons. Sequenced input: peripheral blood. These receptors all come from a man under 40 with COVID-19, enrolled during active disease.

This clone has just one count. This sequence joins TRBV28 and TRBJ1-2; D might be TRBD1 (6 bases). CDR3 size: 16 residues. Trimming left V 2 bases short and J 4 bases short, with 17 bases between. Germline V CDR1 and CDR2: MDHEN, SYDVKM. The CDR3 region has the DNA TGTGCCAGCAGTTTAGAAGGTGGGCAGGGGATCTATGGCTACACCTTC. Its translation is CASSLEGGQGIYGYTF.

The V call is TRBV28, the J call TRBJ1-5, with D possibly TRBD1 on 6 matching bases. V was trimmed by 7 bases and J by 11 bases, leaving 18 bases between them. CDR1 MDHEN and CDR2 SYDVKM come from the germline V gene. This CDR3 has 13 amino acids. CDR3 in DNA: TGTGCCAGCACGAGGGACATGGGGGCGGCCCAGCATTTT. The encoded protein is CASTRDMGAAQHF.

This clone was seen a single time. The chain links TRBV6-5 to TRBJ2-3; tentatively, D is TRBD2 (6 bases). Germline CDR1 is MNHEY and CDR2 is SVGAGI. The CDR3 length is 14 residues. Trimming removed 5 bases at V and 4 bases at J, with 13 bases between. CDR3 sequence (DNA): TGTGCCAGCAGTACCGGCGGGGACGCAGATACGCAGTATTTT. The encoded protein is CASSTGGDADTQYF.

About this clone itself: In the same sample, other DNA sequences code for this CDR3. The chain employs TRBV19 and TRBJ2-7; D is perhaps TRBD1 (6 bases). The CDR3 is 13 amino acids. Germline-derived CDR1 and CDR2 are LNHDA and SQIVND (reference sequence). V lost 3 bases and J lost 3, with 9 bases in between. The CDR3 loop is CASSIARGYEQYF. CDR3 in DNA: TGTGCCAGTAGTATTGCCAGGGGCTACGAGCAGTACTTC.

The chain has TRBV20-1 and TRBJ2-1; D is possibly TRBD2 (5 bases). This CDR3 spans 14 amino acids. Between the trimmed V and J ends, which lost 3 bases and 9 bases, there was a span of 18 bases. The germline V gene has CDR1 DFQATT and CDR2 SNEGSKA (reference sequence). The CDR3 protein is CSASRPGGFGEQFF. The CDR3 DNA reads TGCAGTGCTAGTAGACCAGGAGGATTCGGTGAGCAGTTCTTC.